These 11 T cell receptor beta chains share one sample of origin, sequenced in a study of cytomegalovirus exposure and HLA in healthy donors. It was with 60 Vbeta and 13 Jbeta primers that the PCR ran. Method: immunoSEQ multiplex PCR; TCRdb's copy keeps in-frame clones and lacks some. This sample yields about 77,000 clones, of which approximately 75% are seen a single time; around 7% belongs to the top ten. The source material was PBMCs. The source of these receptors is a woman aged 40 to 55 in good health and CMV-seronegative.

This chain links TRBV5-4 with TRBJ2-2, with D perhaps TRBD2 (6 bases). Germline V gives CDR1 SGHNT, CDR2 YYREEE (reference sequence). Trimming cost V 5 bases and J 5 bases, with 13 bases left between them. CDR3 length: 14 residues. CDR3 amino acids: CASRGGGRTGELFF. The DNA for the CDR3 is TGTGCCAGCAGAGGTGGGGGGAGGACCGGGGAGCTGTTTTTT.

The chain is built from TRBV7-8 and TRBJ2-5; TRBD2 matches at 10 bases. This CDR3 region has 17 residues. CDR1 and CDR2 from the germline V gene are SGHVS and FQNEAQ. V trimming: 5 bases; J trimming: 3 bases; junction bases outside the gene matches: 12. CDR3 sequence (DNA): TGTGCCAGCAGCCTCAGGACTAGCGGATCGAGGGAAGAGACCCAGTACTTC. Amino acid sequence: CASSLRTSGSREETQYF. The entire variable domain, with the rest obtained from reference TRBV7-8 and TRBJ2-5, is as follows: GAGVSQSPRYKVAKRGQDVALRCDPISGHVSLFWYQQALGQGPEFLTYFQNEAQLDKSGLPSDRFFAERPEGSVSTLKIQRTQQEDSAVYLCASSLRTSGSREETQYFGPGTRLLVL.

The chain combines TRBV10-2 with TRBJ2-3; tentative D call: TRBD1 (6 bases). CDR1 WSHSY and CDR2 SAAADI come from the germline V gene. Deletions cut 5 bases from V and 4 bases from J, with 13 bases between. The CDR3 is 14 amino acids. The CDR3 nucleotides read TGCGCCAGCAGTTTACAGGGTAGCGCAGATACGCAGTATTTT. Protein: CASSLQGSADTQYF.

The gene calls are TRBV12-5 and TRBJ2-4, with D perhaps matching TRBD1 (5 bases). Trimming removed 5 bases at V and 3 bases at J, with 17 bases between. Germline V gene lookup returns CDR1 LGHNT and CDR2 FRNRAP. There are 16 residues in the CDR3. The CDR3 is CASGTRQRLGKNIQYF. In DNA, the CDR3 is TGTGCTAGTGGTACCCGACAGCGACTTGGCAAAAACATTCAGTACTTC.

The sample holds one count of this clone. The gene calls are TRBV6-1 and TRBJ2-2, with D possibly being TRBD2 (5 bases). The V gene lost 8 bases and the J gene lost 5 bases, with 9 bases spanning the gap. The CDR3 consists of 12 residues. Germline V CDR1 and CDR2: MNHNS, SASEGT. The CDR3 nucleotides read TGTGCCAGCCGCGGACTGACCGGGGAGCTGTTTTTT. Amino acid sequence: CASRGLTGELFF.

This chain joins TRBV27 and TRBJ2-7, with 8 nucleotides matching TRBD2. The germline CDR1 and CDR2 sequences are MNHEY and SMNVEV (reference sequence). The CDR3 extends over 14 amino acids. V shed 5 bases and J 6 bases; nucleotides not matched to a gene: 9. CDR3 DNA: TGTGCCAGCAGTATCCAGCGGGAGAGGGGCGAGCAGTACTTC. Amino acid sequence: CASSIQRERGEQYF.

CDR3 in amino acids: CASSSLAGAYNEQFF. CDR3 sequence (DNA): TGTGCCAGCAGCTCACTAGCGGGGGCATACAATGAGCAGTTCTTC. The rearrangement uses TRBV7-7 and TRBJ2-1; 11 nucleotides align to TRBD2. V trimming: 4 bases; J trimming: 4 bases; junction bases outside the gene matches: 3. CDR1 is SSHAT and CDR2 is FNYEAQ in the germline V gene (reference sequence). CDR3 length: 15 amino acids.

The chain is built from TRBV19 and TRBJ1-2, with TRBD1 matching 11 bases. V shed 0 bases, J shed 1 base, and the junction held 7 bases outside the gene matches. This CDR3 has 18 amino acids. CDR1 LNHDA and CDR2 SQIVND come from the germline V gene (reference sequence). In DNA, the CDR3 is TGTGCCAGTAGTATAGAACGGACAGGGGGCGCGATTAACTATGGCTACACCTTC. Translation gives CASSIERTGGAINYGYTF.

V usage is TRBV27 and J usage is TRBJ2-7; TRBD1 is a possible D gene (6 bases). Deletions cut 5 bases from V and 0 bases from J, with 14 bases between. CDR1 is MNHEY, CDR2 SMNVEV, per germline (reference sequence). This CDR3 region has 15 residues. The DNA of the CDR3 is TGTGCCAGCAGTCAAGACAGGCCTGTCTCCTACGAGCAGTACTTC. Its protein product is CASSQDRPVSYEQYF.

This chain links TRBV6-5 with TRBJ2-7; D might be TRBD1 (7 bases). From germline, CDR1 is MNHEY and CDR2 SVGAGI. Trimming took off 6 bases at V and 5 bases at J, with 14 bases between the two ends. The CDR3 length is 13 residues. The CDR3 DNA reads TGTGCCAGCAGAGGGACAGCGGGTCACGAGCAGTACTTC. This translates into CASRGTAGHEQYF.

The V call is TRBV15, the J call TRBJ1-2; D call uncertain. CDR3 size: 14 residues. CDR1 and CDR2 (germline): LNHNV, YYDKDF (reference sequence). With 0 bases removed from V and 2 bases from J, the gap between germline ends came to 7 bases. The CDR3 nucleotides are TGTGCCACCAGCAGAGATCGAGGGAACTATGGCTACACCTTC. Amino acid sequence: CATSRDRGNYGYTF.